This entry lists 24 T cell receptor beta chains sequenced from one sample in a study of OX40 agonist ivuxolimab in advanced cancers. The data were produced by immunoSEQ multiplex PCR, yet TCRdb's version contains in-frame clones alone and is incomplete. The table records about 3,000 clones, about three quarters of them present only once. Specimen: CD4+ or CD8+ T cells sorted from blood, collected in a trial of the OX40 agonist ivuxolimab. Every receptor here comes from an adult with an advanced solid tumor such as melanoma, head and neck, liver or kidney cancer.

This chain connects TRBV7-9 to TRBJ2-3; perhaps TRBD2 as D (5 bases). Germline V lookup: CDR1 SEHNR, CDR2 FQNEAQ (reference sequence). Trimming pared 5 bases from V and 2 bases from J, leaving 17 bases between. There are 16 residues in the CDR3. The CDR3 region has the DNA TGTGCCAGCAGCCCAGGTGAGGACTTCAACACAGATACGCAGTATTTT. It translates to CASSPGEDFNTDTQYF.

This clone was counted between two and nine times. This rearrangement joins TRBV30 to TRBJ1-4; D is perhaps TRBD1 (5 bases). The germline V gene has CDR1 GTSNPN and CDR2 SVGIG (reference sequence). The CDR3 length is 15 residues. The V end was cut by 0 bases, the J end by 5 bases, with 13 bases between. The CDR3 loop reads CAWSVTGSGNEKLFF. In DNA, the CDR3 is TGTGCCTGGAGTGTAACCGGATCAGGGAATGAAAAACTGTTTTTT.

There are a few counts of this clone. This chain links TRBV7-8 with TRBJ1-6; D may be TRBD1 (6 bases). CDR1 SGHVS and CDR2 FQNEAQ come from the germline V gene. Trimming pared 5 bases from V and 10 bases from J, leaving 15 bases between. The CDR3 covers 14 residues. CDR3 bases: TGTGCCAGCAGCCCTACACAGGGAGCCTCACCCCTCCACTTT. This gives the protein CASSPTQGASPLHF. Complete variable domain (other parts from reference TRBV7-8 and TRBJ1-6): GAGVSQSPRYKVAKRGQDVALRCDPISGHVSLFWYQQALGQGPEFLTYFQNEAQLDKSGLPSDRFFAERPEGSVSTLKIQRTQQEDSAVYLCASSPTQGASPLHFGNGTRLTVT.

This chain uses TRBV27 with TRBJ2-1; TRBD2 matches at 12 bases. The CDR3 runs 17 residues. J lost 2 bases, V lost 5 bases, and 7 bases had no gene match. Germline V CDR1 and CDR2: MNHEY, SMNVEV (reference sequence). The CDR3 nucleotides read TGTGCCAGCAGTAACGGTGGACTAGCGGGACCCTACAATGAGCAGTTCTTC. Amino acids: CASSNGGLAGPYNEQFF.

The V call is TRBV19, the J call TRBJ2-1, with no clear D. The length of the CDR3 is 14 residues. Trimming removed 7 bases from V and 3 bases from J, with 13 bases in between. Germline CDR1 is LNHDA and CDR2 is SQIVND (reference sequence). CDR3 in amino acids: CASTLFLGYNEQFF. CDR3 bases: TGTGCCAGTACCCTTTTTCTGGGCTACAATGAGCAGTTCTTC.

In this sample, this clone is large. The chain links TRBV6-6 to TRBJ1-1; maybe TRBD1 (6 bases). The ends were cut back, 7 bases at V and 4 bases at J, with 13 bases in the middle. This CDR3 contains 13 residues. Germline V CDR1 and CDR2: MNHNY, SVGAGI (reference sequence). CDR3 DNA: TGTGCCAGCACTAAAGGACAGCGCACTGAAGCTTTCTTT. Residues: CASTKGQRTEAFF.

The chain is built from TRBV4-1 and TRBJ2-7; D is uncertain. This CDR3 is built from 16 residues. CDR1 is MGHRA, CDR2 YSYEKL, per germline. Trimming removed 0 bases at V and 0 bases at J, with 12 bases between. CDR3: CASSQDVAISSYEQYF. The DNA for the CDR3 is TGCGCCAGCAGCCAAGATGTTGCGATTAGCTCCTACGAGCAGTACTTC.

The V and J genes are TRBV2 and TRBJ2-3, with 11 bases fitting TRBD2. This CDR3 is built from 18 residues. CDR1 SNHLY and CDR2 FYNNEI come from the germline V gene. J gave up 0 bases and V 5 bases, and 10 bases lay outside the gene matches. In DNA, the CDR3 is TGTGCCAGCAGTAACCCTGGACTAGCGGGCTATAGCACAGATACGCAGTATTTT. Translation gives CASSNPGLAGYSTDTQYF. The whole variable domain, filled in from reference TRBV2 and TRBJ2-3, reads EPEVTQTPSHQVTQMGQEVILRCVPISNHLYFYWYRQILGQKVEFLVSFYNNEISEKSEIFDDQFSVERPDGSNFTLKIRSTKLEDSAMYFCASSNPGLAGYSTDTQYFGPGTRLTVL.

The V gene is TRBV19, the J gene TRBJ1-5; D unresolved. The CDR3 contains 14 residues. Trimming took off 0 bases at V and 0 bases at J, with 3 bases between the two ends. The V gene's germline CDR1 is LNHDA and CDR2 SQIVND (reference sequence). CDR3 sequence reads: CASSIDHSNQPQHF. The CDR3 bases are TGTGCCAGTAGTATAGATCATAGCAATCAGCCCCAGCATTTT.

The CDR3: CASSSTGLAVGGSPPDTQYF. The CDR3 DNA sequence: TGTGCCAGCAGCTCCACGGGACTAGCGGTCGGGGGGTCCCCCCCCGATACGCAGTATTTT. This chain uses TRBV5-4 with TRBJ2-3; TRBD2 agrees at 11 bases. V gave up 3 bases and J gave up 6 bases; unmatched junction bases: 21. Germline assignment: CDR1 SGHNT and CDR2 YYREEE (reference sequence). There are 20 residues in the CDR3.

This clone was observed a single time. The gene calls are TRBV4-1 and TRBJ1-1, with D maybe TRBD1 (6 bases). The germline CDR1 and CDR2 sequences are MGHRA and YSYEKL. CDR3 length: 13 amino acids. V lost 8 bases to trimming and J lost 4 bases, with 14 bases between them. This CDR3 reads CASGHREGTEAFF. CDR3 coding DNA: TGCGCCAGCGGACACAGGGAGGGCACTGAAGCTTTCTTT.

The chain employs TRBV11-2 and TRBJ2-1; no reliable D call. V was pared by 7 bases and J by 4 bases, with 8 bases between. Per the germline V gene, CDR1 is SGHAT and CDR2 is FQNNGV. This CDR3 contains 12 residues. CDR3 sequence: CASTPGYNEQFF. CDR3 nucleotide sequence: TGTGCCAGCACCCCTGGGTACAATGAGCAGTTCTTC.

The chain uses TRBV11-2 and TRBJ2-3, with D uncertain. The CDR3 has 14 amino acids. From germline, CDR1 is SGHAT and CDR2 FQNNGV. V was clipped by 5 bases and J by 3 bases, with 12 bases between them. The CDR3 sequence: CASSVIPDTDTQYF. The CDR3 DNA reads as TGTGCCAGCAGCGTTATCCCCGATACAGATACGCAGTATTTT.

This clone was recorded a few times. The J gene is TRBJ2-3, the V gene TRBV7-6; the D gene could be TRBD1 or TRBD2 (5 bases each). V was clipped by 4 bases and J by 0 bases, with 17 bases between them. The germline CDR1 and CDR2 sequences are SGHVS and FNYEAQ. This CDR3 is 17 amino acids long. CDR3 bases: TGTGCCAGCAGCTCTCCCCGGGGCCGGATTAGCACAGATACGCAGTATTTT. Residues: CASSSPRGRISTDTQYF. The full variable domain, its missing parts supplied by reference TRBV7-6 and TRBJ2-3, is GAGVSQSPRYKVTKRGQDVALRCDPISGHVSLYWYRQALGQGPEFLTYFNYEAQQDKSGLPNDRFSAERPEGSISTLTIQRTEQRDSAMYRCASSSPRGRISTDTQYFGPGTRLTVL.

The chain has TRBV27 and TRBJ2-1, with D possibly being TRBD1 (6 bases). Trimming took off 2 bases at V and 7 bases at J, with 15 bases between the two ends. The CDR3 is 15 residues long. CDR1 and CDR2 (germline): MNHEY, SMNVEV (reference sequence). Written as DNA, the CDR3 is TGTGCCAGCAGTTTAACGCGGTGGGGGCTTAATGAGCAGTTCTTC. Residues: CASSLTRWGLNEQFF.

V is TRBV2 and J is TRBJ2-6; maybe TRBD1 (6 bases). Trimming took 3 bases from V and 0 from J, leaving 12 bases between them. CDR3 size: 17 residues. Germline V gene sequence: CDR1 SNHLY, CDR2 FYNNEI. The chain's CDR3 is CASSEDRLPSGANVLTF. CDR3 bases: TGTGCCAGCAGTGAGGACAGATTACCCTCTGGGGCCAACGTCCTGACTTTC.

This clone was found a few times. The chain carries TRBV28 and TRBJ2-3; D perhaps matches TRBD2 (5 bases). Germline loops: CDR1 MDHEN, CDR2 SYDVKM. V lost 5 bases and J 2 bases, leaving 11 bases between the germline ends. The CDR3 spans 14 residues. CDR3 coding DNA: TGTGCCAGCAGTAAGAGGGCTAACACAGATACGCAGTATTTT. This sequence encodes CASSKRANTDTQYF.

V and J are TRBV4-1 and TRBJ2-7; D gene ambiguous. V was cut by 6 bases and J by 6 bases, with 15 bases left in between. The CDR3 is 13 amino acids. Germline V lookup: CDR1 MGHRA, CDR2 YSYEKL. The CDR3 DNA sequence: TGCGCCAGCAGTCGAGTTGGTACGGTCGAGCAGTACTTC. Its translation: CASSRVGTVEQYF.

As to this clone: Other DNA sequences in this sample translate to the same CDR3. This chain joins TRBV5-4 and TRBJ2-1; 8 bases line up with TRBD2. Trimming took 4 bases from V and 7 from J; bases not matched to a gene: 4. Per the germline V gene, CDR1 is SGHNT and CDR2 is YYREEE (reference sequence). The CDR3 is 13 amino acids. The CDR3 reads CASSLRGGNEQFF. The DNA for the CDR3 is TGTGCCAGCAGCCTCCGGGGGGGGAATGAGCAGTTCTTC.

The J gene is TRBJ2-1, the V gene TRBV6-5; 9 bases fit TRBD2. This CDR3 is 16 amino acids long. From germline, CDR1 is MNHEY and CDR2 SVGAGI. Unmatched junction bases numbered 4, after V lost 0 bases and J lost 4 bases. Written as DNA, the CDR3 is TGTGCCAGCAGTTACTCTAGCGGGGGTGGGTACAATGAGCAGTTCTTC. This codes for CASSYSSGGGYNEQFF.

This clone is deemed medium-sized. This rearrangement joins TRBV27 to TRBJ2-2; 7 bases agree with TRBD1. This CDR3 is built from 16 residues. V lost 0 bases, J lost 4 bases, and 5 bases stayed unmatched. The germline gives CDR1 MNHEY, CDR2 SMNVEV (reference sequence). The CDR3 protein is CASSLSLDRLTGELFF. CDR3 in DNA: TGTGCCAGCAGTTTATCGTTGGACAGGCTCACCGGGGAGCTGTTTTTT.

This sequence joins TRBV5-4 and TRBJ1-6; TRBD1 matches 12 bases. The V gene end was trimmed by 3 bases and the J gene end by 11 bases; junction bases not matched to a gene: 9. This CDR3 has 16 amino acids. The germline V gene has CDR1 SGHNT and CDR2 YYREEE (reference sequence). CDR3 sequence (DNA): TGTGCCAGCAGCTACCGGGACAGGGGGCGTGAAGCACCCCTCCACTTT. Encoded protein: CASSYRDRGREAPLHF.

This clone came up a few times. V gene TRBV9 combines with J gene TRBJ2-7; maybe TRBD1 (6 bases). V gave up 8 bases and J gave up 2 bases, with 14 bases separating them. The CDR3 covers 13 residues. The germline V gene has CDR1 SGDLS and CDR2 YYNGEE. DNA of the CDR3: TGTGCCAGTGGTAGGGACAATACCTACGAGCAGTACTTC. Protein: CASGRDNTYEQYF.

V is TRBV9 and J is TRBJ2-2; 12 nucleotides align to TRBD2. CDR1 SGDLS and CDR2 YYNGEE come from the germline V gene. The CDR3 covers 15 residues. With V trimmed by 4 bases and J by 7 bases, 5 bases remained unmatched. This CDR3 reads CASSPRLAGDGELFF. In DNA form, the CDR3 reads TGTGCCAGCAGCCCCCGACTAGCGGGGGACGGGGAGCTGTTTTTT. Full variable domain (outside the CDR3, taken from reference TRBV9 and TRBJ2-2): DSGVTQTPKHLITATGQRVTLRCSPRSGDLSVYWYQQSLDQGLQFLIQYYNGEERAKGNILERFSAQQFPDLHSELNLSSLELGDSALYFCASSPRLAGDGELFFGEGSRLTVL.